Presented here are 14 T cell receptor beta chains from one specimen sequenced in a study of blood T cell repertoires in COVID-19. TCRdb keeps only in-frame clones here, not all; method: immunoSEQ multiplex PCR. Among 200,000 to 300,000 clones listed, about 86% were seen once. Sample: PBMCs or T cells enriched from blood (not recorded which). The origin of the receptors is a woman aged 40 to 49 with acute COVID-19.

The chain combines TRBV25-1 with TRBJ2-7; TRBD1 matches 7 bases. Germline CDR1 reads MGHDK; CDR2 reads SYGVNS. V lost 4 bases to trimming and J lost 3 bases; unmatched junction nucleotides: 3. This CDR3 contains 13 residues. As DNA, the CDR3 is TGTGCCAGCAGTGTAAGGGGGCTCTACGAGCAGTACTTC. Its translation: CASSVRGLYEQYF.

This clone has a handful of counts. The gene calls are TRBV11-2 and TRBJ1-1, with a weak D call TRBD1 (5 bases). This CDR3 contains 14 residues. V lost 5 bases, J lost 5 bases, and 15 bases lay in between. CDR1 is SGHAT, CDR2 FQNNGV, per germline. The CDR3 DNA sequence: TGTGCCAGCAGCCCCCAGCAGGGTCGAACTGAAGCTTTCTTT. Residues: CASSPQQGRTEAFF.

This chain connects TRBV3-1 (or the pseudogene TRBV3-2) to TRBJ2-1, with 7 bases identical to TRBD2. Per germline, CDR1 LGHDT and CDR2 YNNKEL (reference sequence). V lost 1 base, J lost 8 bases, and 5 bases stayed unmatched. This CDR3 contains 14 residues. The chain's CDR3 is CASSQGREGHEQFF. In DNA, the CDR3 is TGTGCCAGCAGCCAAGGCAGGGAGGGTCATGAGCAGTTCTTC.

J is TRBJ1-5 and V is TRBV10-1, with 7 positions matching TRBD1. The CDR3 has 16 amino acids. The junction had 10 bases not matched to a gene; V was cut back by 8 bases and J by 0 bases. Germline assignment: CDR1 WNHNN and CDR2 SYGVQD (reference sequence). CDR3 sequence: CASPPGQPYSNQPQHF. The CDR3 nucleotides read TGCGCCAGCCCCCCGGGACAGCCTTATAGCAATCAGCCCCAGCATTTT.

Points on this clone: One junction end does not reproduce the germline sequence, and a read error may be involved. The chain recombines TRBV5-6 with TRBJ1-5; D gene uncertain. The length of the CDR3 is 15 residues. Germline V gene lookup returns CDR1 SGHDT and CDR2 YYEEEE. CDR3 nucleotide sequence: TGTGCCAGCAGCGAGAGTTCGGTTAGCGATCAGCCCCAGCATTTT. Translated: CASSESSVSDQPQHF. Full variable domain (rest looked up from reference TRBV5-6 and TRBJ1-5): DAGVTQSPTHLIKTRGQQVTLRCSPKSGHDTVSWYQQALGQGPQFIFQYYEEEERQRGNFPDRFSGHQFPNYSSELNVNALLLGDSALYLCASSESSVSDQPQHFGDGTRLSIL.

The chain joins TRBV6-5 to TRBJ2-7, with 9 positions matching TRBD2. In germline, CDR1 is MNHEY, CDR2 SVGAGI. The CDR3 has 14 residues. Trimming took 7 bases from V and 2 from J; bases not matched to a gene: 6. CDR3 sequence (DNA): TGTGCCAGCACCTCGGCGGGAGGGCCCTACGAGCAGTACTTC. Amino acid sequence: CASTSAGGPYEQYF.

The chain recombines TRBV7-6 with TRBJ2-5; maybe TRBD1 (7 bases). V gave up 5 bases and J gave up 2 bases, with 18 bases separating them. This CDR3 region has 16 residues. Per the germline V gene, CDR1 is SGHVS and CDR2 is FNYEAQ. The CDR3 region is CASSPSLQGGQETQYF. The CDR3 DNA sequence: TGTGCCAGCAGCCCCAGCCTGCAGGGGGGTCAAGAGACCCAGTACTTC. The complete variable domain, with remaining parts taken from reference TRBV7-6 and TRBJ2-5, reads GAGVSQSPRYKVTKRGQDVALRCDPISGHVSLYWYRQALGQGPEFLTYFNYEAQQDKSGLPNDRFSAERPEGSISTLTIQRTEQRDSAMYRCASSPSLQGGQETQYFGPGTRLLVL.

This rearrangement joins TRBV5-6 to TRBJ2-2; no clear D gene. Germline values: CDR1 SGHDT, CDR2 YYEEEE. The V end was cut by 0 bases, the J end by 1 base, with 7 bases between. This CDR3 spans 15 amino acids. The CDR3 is CASSLETGNTGELFF. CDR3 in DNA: TGTGCCAGCAGCTTGGAGACGGGGAACACCGGGGAGCTGTTTTTT.

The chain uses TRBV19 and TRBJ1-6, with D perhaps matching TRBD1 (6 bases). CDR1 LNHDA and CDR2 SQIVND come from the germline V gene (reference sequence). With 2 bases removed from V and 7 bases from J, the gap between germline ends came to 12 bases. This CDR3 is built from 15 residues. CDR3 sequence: CASSIKDSLNSPLHF. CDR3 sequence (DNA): TGTGCCAGTAGTATAAAGGACAGCCTGAATTCACCCCTCCACTTT.

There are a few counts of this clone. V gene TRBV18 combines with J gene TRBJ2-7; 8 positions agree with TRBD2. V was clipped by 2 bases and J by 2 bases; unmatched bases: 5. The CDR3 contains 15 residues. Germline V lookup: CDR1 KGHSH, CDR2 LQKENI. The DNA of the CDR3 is TGTGCCAGCTCACCAAAGGGACTAGAGGCCTACGAGCAGTACTTC. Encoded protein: CASSPKGLEAYEQYF.

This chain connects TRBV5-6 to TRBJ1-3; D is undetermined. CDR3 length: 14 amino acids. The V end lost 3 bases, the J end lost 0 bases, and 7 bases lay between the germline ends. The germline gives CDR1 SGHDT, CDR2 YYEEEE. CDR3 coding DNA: TGTGCCAGCAGCTCCCGTTACTCTGGAAACACCATATATTTT. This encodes CASSSRYSGNTIYF.

As DNA, the CDR3 is TGTGCCAGTGCCGGGACAGGGCGCTACGAGCAGTACTTC. This encodes CASAGTGRYEQYF. The chain is built from TRBV28 and TRBJ2-7; 9 nucleotides align to TRBD1. J gave up 3 bases and V 9 bases, and 6 bases lay outside the gene matches. Germline values: CDR1 MDHEN, CDR2 SYDVKM. The length of the CDR3 is 13 residues.

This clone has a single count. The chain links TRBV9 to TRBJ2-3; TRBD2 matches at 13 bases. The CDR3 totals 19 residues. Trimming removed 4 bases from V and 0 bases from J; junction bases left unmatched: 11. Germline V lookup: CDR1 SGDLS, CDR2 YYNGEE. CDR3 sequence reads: CASSIHPGLAGQSTDTQYF. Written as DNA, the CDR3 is TGTGCCAGCAGCATACACCCGGGACTAGCGGGACAAAGCACAGATACGCAGTATTTT.

The CDR3 protein is CASSSNQGAKNSPLHF. CDR3 DNA sequence: TGTGCCAGCAGTTCCAATCAGGGGGCGAAGAATTCACCCCTCCACTTT. The J gene is TRBJ1-6, the V gene TRBV6-5, with 8 bases fitting TRBD1. The CDR3 has 16 amino acids. V was clipped by 4 bases and J by 7 bases; unmatched bases: 9. Germline assignment: CDR1 MNHEY and CDR2 SVGAGI.